This paragraph covers one T cell receptor (beta chain) sequence. Its antigen specificity is not known. There are no base qualities to consult, and no much larger clone falls within one base. CDR1 SGHAT and CDR2 FQNNGV are derived from the germline V gene. V is reduced by 3 bases and J by 2 bases, leaving a spacing of 5 bases between them. Its CDR3 holds 14 amino acids, cysteine through phenylalanine. Here the CDR3 DNA is all that survives: 42 bases in frame from base 1. This sample is drawn from a study of control samples from healthy donors and cancer patients (dated by TCRdb to 2020 to 2021). Libraries were prepared through the immunoSEQ multiplex PCR assay. TCRdb re-hosts the immuneACCESS table, in-frame sequences only. Its copies lack some clones; in the studies checked, an unresolved V gene accounts for under half of them, and the cause for the rest is not known. This sample comprises some 150,000 clones, 91% of them detected only once. The biggest ten clones account for approximately 1.5% of the sample.

The receptor comes from a young woman in good health. The chain joins TRBV11-2 to TRBJ2-6; a confident D gene designation cannot be given. The sequenced sample consisted of blood. The nucleotide sequence is TGTGCCAGCAGCTTTCTAGCTGGGGCCAACGTCCTGACTTTC. Protein translation: CASSFLAGANVLTF.